The 20 T cell receptor beta chains below come from one sample, sequenced in a study of T cells in Graves' hyperthyroidism and ophthalmopathy. The TCR beta CDR3 regions underwent amplification using RNA transcripts as the source. A first-round RT-PCR of the TCR CDR3 used the HTBI primer set. TCRdb re-analysed the multiplex PCR reads in MiXCR, keeping a single row per CDR3 protein. The repertoire holds approximately 870,000 distinct CDR3 sequences, with approximately 40% as singletons. The sequencing input was blood. These receptors were taken from a man aged 18 to 29 with Graves' hyperthyroidism.

This clonotype was detected many times. The V call is TRBV7-2, the J call TRBJ2-7; 10 bases line up with TRBD1. Germline CDR1 reads SGHTA; CDR2 reads FQGNSA. The CDR3 sequence is 14 residues long. V was pared by 9 bases and J by 4 bases, with 9 bases of the junction left unmatched. The DNA for the CDR3 is TGTGCCAGTAGTAGTCGACAGGGGGCTTACGAGCAGTACTTC. Its protein product is CASSSRQGAYEQYF.

The rearrangement links TRBV25-1 to TRBJ2-1; a possible D gene is TRBD2 (6 bases). V shed 3 bases and J shed 8 bases, with 8 bases lying between them. The CDR3 runs 12 residues. Germline V lookup: CDR1 MGHDK, CDR2 SYGVNS. The CDR3 reads CASSEGLDEQFF. In nucleotides, the CDR3 is TGTGCCAGCAGTGAGGGACTGGATGAGCAGTTCTTC.

There are a few counts of this clonotype. The CDR3 loop reads CASSLAPKGMNTEAFF. CDR3 sequence (DNA): TGTGCCAGCAGCTTGGCCCCGAAGGGCATGAACACTGAAGCTTTCTTT. V gene TRBV5-5 combines with J gene TRBJ1-1; D is uncertain. Germline loops: CDR1 SGHKS, CDR2 YYEKEE (reference sequence). This CDR3 has 16 residues. The V end was cut by 0 bases, the J end by 0 bases, with 12 bases between.

This chain connects TRBV11-3 to TRBJ2-5; perhaps TRBD2 as D (7 bases). The CDR3 is 17 amino acids. Germline-derived CDR1 and CDR2 are SGHNT and YENEEA. V was shortened by 4 bases and J by 0 bases, with 18 bases between the two germline ends. The DNA of the CDR3 is TGTGCCAGCAGCTCCGGACCGGGGGGCGAAAACCAAGAGACCCAGTACTTC. It yields the protein CASSSGPGGENQETQYF.

Details on this clonotype: A much larger clone is a single base away; this may be a read error. V is TRBV24-1 and J is TRBJ2-6; D is uncertain. Germline V gives CDR1 KGHDR, CDR2 SFDVKD. The V and J ends lost 5 bases and 5 bases respectively, with 6 bases between them. This CDR3 has 13 amino acids. The CDR3 bases are TGTGCCACCAGTGCTCTCAGGGCCAACGTCCTGACTTTC. Encoded protein: CATSALRANVLTF.

This clonotype has a handful of counts. The chain links TRBV2 to TRBJ1-5; D gene uncertain. The CDR3 runs 16 residues. In germline, CDR1 is SNHLY, CDR2 FYNNEI. Between the trimmed V and J ends, which lost 8 bases and 6 bases, there was a span of 23 bases. Here the CDR3 DNA reads TGTGCCAGCTTTCCGGCGAGGCGCGATGCGGGTCAGCCCCAGCATTTT. Protein sequence: CASFPARRDAGQPQHF.

This chain uses TRBV6-5 with TRBJ1-3; a weak D match, TRBD1 (6 bases). Germline V CDR1 and CDR2: MNHEY, SVGAGI. V dropped 4 bases and J dropped 3 bases, with 10 bases sitting between them. This CDR3 is built from 14 residues. In nucleotides, the CDR3 is TGTGCCAGCAGTTCGCAGGGGAATGGAAACACCATATATTTT. The encoded protein is CASSSQGNGNTIYF.

This rearrangement joins TRBV11-2 to TRBJ2-7, with D tentatively TRBD1 (6 bases). V lost 5 bases to trimming and J lost 2 bases, with 13 bases between them. Germline V gene data show CDR1 as SGHAT and CDR2 as FQNNGV. CDR3 size: 14 residues. The CDR3 spells CASSRGHPTYEQYF. The DNA of the CDR3 is TGTGCCAGCAGCCGGGGACACCCTACCTACGAGCAGTACTTC.

The chain links TRBV12-3 or TRBV12-4 to TRBJ1-6, with D possibly TRBD1 on 6 matching bases. V was cut by 1 base and J by 13 bases, with 17 bases left in between. CDR3 size: 15 residues. CDR3 in DNA: TGTGCCAGCAGTTTAGGGGTAGGGGGTCCCTTTCCCCTCCACTTT. Translating gives CASSLGVGGPFPLHF.

This clonotype was counted at least ten times. The chain joins TRBV29-1 to TRBJ2-7; TRBD1 aligns across 8 bases. The CDR3 has 11 residues. Germline trimming cut 7 bases from V and 6 bases from J; bases unmatched to any gene: 5. From germline, CDR1 is SQVTM and CDR2 ANQGSEA. The CDR3 protein is CSAQTGVEQYF. The CDR3 nucleotides are TGCAGCGCCCAGACAGGGGTCGAGCAGTACTTC.

The V gene is TRBV6-1, the J gene TRBJ2-7; D might be TRBD1 (6 bases). The CDR3 length is 13 residues. V lost 6 bases, J lost 6 bases, and 15 bases lay in between. Germline V lookup: CDR1 MNHNS, CDR2 SASEGT. The CDR3 protein is CASSAPQGPEQYF. CDR3 nucleotides: TGTGCCAGCAGCGCACCACAGGGACCCGAGCAGTACTTC.

This clonotype was counted a few times. V is TRBV18 and J is TRBJ1-2; D unclear. This CDR3 has 12 residues. Germline values: CDR1 KGHSH, CDR2 LQKENI. Trimming pared 2 bases from V and 4 bases from J, leaving 5 bases between. The chain's CDR3 is CASSPDLYGYTF. The CDR3 DNA is TGTGCCAGCTCACCAGATCTCTATGGCTACACCTTC.

The V gene is TRBV7-9, the J gene TRBJ1-1; D gene ambiguous. V gave up 5 bases and J gave up 4 bases, with 20 bases separating them. CDR3 size: 16 residues. Germline-derived CDR1 and CDR2 are SEHNR and FQNEAQ (reference sequence). CDR3 nucleotide sequence: TGTGCCAGCAGCCTGGAAGCGGGAGGATTGAGCACTGAAGCTTTCTTT. Amino acid sequence: CASSLEAGGLSTEAFF.

In its sample, this clonotype was seen a few times. The rearrangement uses TRBV12-3 or TRBV12-4 and TRBJ2-5; weak D call: TRBD2 (5 bases). This CDR3 is built from 12 residues. The ends were cut back, 1 base at V and 10 bases at J, with 10 bases in the middle. CDR3 sequence: CASSLGGEDQYF. The CDR3 nucleotides are TGTGCCAGCAGTTTAGGGGGAGAAGACCAGTACTTC.

The chain is built from TRBV7-2 and TRBJ2-2, with 9 nucleotides matching TRBD2. V shed 0 bases and J 3 bases; nucleotides not matched to a gene: 8. This CDR3 has 18 residues. Germline V gene lookup returns CDR1 SGHTA and CDR2 FQGNSA. The DNA for the CDR3 is TGTGCCAGCAGCTTAGCCCGGGCGGGAGGGCCGTACACCGGGGAGCTGTTTTTT. This translates into CASSLARAGGPYTGELFF. Full variable domain (outside the CDR3, taken from reference TRBV7-2 and TRBJ2-2): GAGVSQSPSNKVTEKGKDVELRCDPISGHTALYWYRQSLGQGLEFLIYFQGNSAPDKSGLPSDRFSAERTGGSVSTLTIQRTQQEDSAVYLCASSLARAGGPYTGELFFGEGSRLTVL.

About this clonotype: With a much larger clone just one base away, this may be a read error. This chain connects TRBV5-1 to TRBJ2-6; no firm D call. Germline loops: CDR1 SGHRS, CDR2 YFSETQ. This CDR3 has 15 amino acids. For the CDR3, the DNA is TGCGCCAACAGCTCAGGCGGTGCGGGGGCCAACGTCCTGACTTTC. It is translated as CANSSGGAGANVLTF.

J is TRBJ2-3 and V is TRBV7-8; 13 bases are a match to TRBD2. The V segment lost 6 bases and the J segment 5 bases; nucleotides outside the gene matches: 5. The CDR3 consists of 15 residues. Germline CDR1 is SGHVS and CDR2 is FQNEAQ. The CDR3 nucleotides read TGTGCCAGCAGTTTACTAGCGGGGGGGAGAGATACGCAGTATTTT. It yields the protein CASSLLAGGRDTQYF.

This clonotype appeared many times. The chain employs TRBV10-3 and TRBJ2-7; the D is unclear. Germline CDR1 is ENHRY and CDR2 is SYGVKD. The CDR3 covers 12 residues. With 6 bases removed from V and 3 bases from J, the gap between germline ends came to 9 bases. The CDR3 DNA reads as TGTGCCATCAGCGGCGACGGCTACGAGCAGTACTTC. It is translated as CAISGDGYEQYF.

This chain uses TRBV2 with TRBJ2-7; 7 nucleotides agree with TRBD2. This CDR3 has 14 amino acids. The germline gives CDR1 SNHLY, CDR2 FYNNEI. Trimming at V came to 4 bases and at J to 4 bases, leaving 7 bases not matched to a gene. The CDR3 sequence is CASSVTSGNYEQYF. CDR3 sequence (DNA): TGTGCCAGCAGTGTCACAAGCGGGAATTACGAGCAGTACTTC.

This clonotype has a handful of counts. The genes are TRBV7-9 and TRBJ2-7; 8 bases match TRBD2. CDR3 length: 13 residues. From germline, CDR1 is SEHNR and CDR2 FQNEAQ (reference sequence). Germline trimming cut 11 bases from V and 5 bases from J; bases unmatched to any gene: 11. CDR3 protein: CAGGRAGVNEQYF. The CDR3 DNA sequence: TGTGCCGGGGGTAGAGCGGGAGTAAACGAGCAGTACTTC.